This T cell receptor beta chain was captured by sequencing in a study of Ad26.COV2.S vaccination and SARS-CoV-2 variants. Sequencing used immunoSEQ multiplex PCR; TCRdb keeps in-frame clones, though not all of them. The top ten clones hold 7.4% of a sample with 350,000 to 450,000 clones, roughly 80% of them seen once. Treatment given: around 19 received Ad26.COV2.S at low or high dose, single or two shots; 5 received placebo; per-sample allocation not given. Sample collection was performed on day 63 after the first vaccine or placebo injection. There are 14 residues in the CDR3. CDR1 is SGHDT and CDR2 is YYEEEE in the germline V gene. V lost 1 base and J lost 4, with 11 bases in between.

The sequence was collected from a person aged 18 to 65 who received the Ad26.COV2.S COVID-19 vaccine or a placebo. The chain recombines TRBV5-6 with TRBJ1-2; D possibly corresponds to TRBD1 (5 bases). This material consisted of peripheral blood, taken in a trial of Ad26.COV2.S vaccine versus placebo. The CDR3 loop reads CASSLRGSSYGYTF. The CDR3 coding sequence is TGTGCCAGCAGCTTGAGGGGCAGTAGCTATGGCTACACCTTC.